This TCR beta chain appears in the sequencing data of a study of shared clonotypes between healthy human individuals. Looked up from germline, CDR1 is SGHDT and CDR2 is YYEEEE. After removal of 3 bases from V and 0 bases from J, the junction contained 8 bases not matched to a gene. The CDR3 runs 18 residues. TCRdb keeps only in-frame clones here, not all; method: immunoSEQ multiplex PCR. The sample holds more than 400,000 clones, approximately 95% seen once. Sequenced: naive CD4+ T cells sorted from blood. Subset specified: CD45RA+ positively selected. The V gene is TRBV5-6, the J gene TRBJ2-6, with 8 bases lining up with TRBD1. The sequence came from a woman younger than 45 in good health. This chain's CDR3 is CASSSLTGVLSGANVLTF. The DNA of the CDR3 is TGTGCCAGCAGCTCATTGACAGGGGTCCTCTCTGGGGCCAACGTCCTGACTTTC.